Shown below are 28 T cell receptor beta chains from a single sample sequenced in a study of response to subunit inactivated influenza vaccine. Via MiXCR, TCRdb re-called the RT-PCR reads, giving one row per CDR3 protein. The profile shows 500,000 to 600,000 distinct CDR3 sequences, 16% of them singletons. The specimen was CD4+ T cells sorted from PBMCs, collected roughly 24 months after vaccination. These receptors were taken from a man aged 50 to 69 who received an inactivated influenza vaccine.

This clonotype was recorded at least ten times. The rearrangement joins TRBV5-5 to TRBJ2-7; D is unclear. The CDR3 loop spans 12 amino acids. The V gene lost 0 bases and the J gene lost 7 bases, with 8 bases spanning the gap. Germline V gene sequence: CDR1 SGHKS, CDR2 YYEKEE (reference sequence). CDR3 residues: CASSLELQEQYF. The CDR3 bases are TGTGCCAGCAGCTTGGAACTCCAAGAGCAGTACTTC.

This rearrangement joins TRBV6-6 to TRBJ2-1; possibly TRBD2 for D (5 bases). The CDR3 is made up of 12 amino acids. Trimming left V 6 bases short and J 8 bases short, with 11 bases between. CDR1 MNHNY and CDR2 SVGAGI come from the germline V gene (reference sequence). The CDR3 reads CASRKAGDEQFF. The DNA for the CDR3 is TGTGCCAGCAGAAAGGCGGGCGATGAGCAGTTCTTC.

This clonotype has more than one count but fewer than ten. V gene TRBV4-2 combines with J gene TRBJ1-4; D call uncertain. CDR3 length: 16 amino acids. The germline V gene encodes CDR1 LGHNA and CDR2 YNFKEQ. Deletions cut 0 bases from V and 4 bases from J, with 12 bases between. The CDR3 region is CASSQDLGAINEKLFF. CDR3 DNA sequence: TGTGCCAGCAGCCAAGATCTGGGAGCAATTAATGAAAAACTGTTTTTT.

The chain recombines TRBV14 with TRBJ2-3, with no clear D. With 2 bases removed from V and 7 bases from J, the gap between germline ends came to 7 bases. CDR3 length: 12 residues. Germline-derived CDR1 and CDR2 are SGHDN and FVKESK. CDR3 nucleotide sequence: TGTGCCAGCAGCCAAACCCCGAATACGCAGTATTTT. Translated: CASSQTPNTQYF.

A few counts support this clonotype. This rearrangement joins TRBV5-1 to TRBJ2-5; TRBD2 matches at 7 bases. This CDR3 contains 14 residues. The germline V gene has CDR1 SGHRS and CDR2 YFSETQ. The J segment lost 6 bases and the V segment lost 6 bases, leaving 11 bases of the junction unmatched. The CDR3 coding sequence is TGCGCCAGCACTGTCTACGGGACTACGAAGACCCAGTACTTC. Protein: CASTVYGTTKTQYF.

This clonotype has only a few counts. The rearrangement uses TRBV10-3 and TRBJ1-5; D not resolved. V lost 6 bases, J lost 4 bases, and 13 bases lay in between. Germline CDR1 reads ENHRY; CDR2 reads SYGVKD. There are 14 residues in the CDR3. As DNA, the CDR3 is TGTGCCATCAGCGACGGGCAACCAAATCAGCCCCAGCATTTT. Protein sequence: CAISDGQPNQPQHF.

Many counts were recorded for this clonotype. The V call is TRBV20-1, the J call TRBJ1-5, with D perhaps matching TRBD1 (5 bases). Trimming shortened V by 3 bases and J by 4 bases, and 13 bases separated the two germline ends. CDR3 length: 14 amino acids. Germline V gene sequence: CDR1 DFQATT, CDR2 SNEGSKA (reference sequence). CDR3 region: CSASRGNRNQPQHF. CDR3 DNA: TGCAGTGCTAGTAGGGGAAATCGGAATCAGCCCCAGCATTTT.

In nucleotides, the CDR3 is TGTGCCAGCAGTTTATATCCCGGGTACCAAGAGACCCAGTACTTC. Protein product: CASSLYPGYQETQYF. The chain employs TRBV27 and TRBJ2-5, with D unclear. The CDR3 length is 15 residues. The V gene's germline CDR1 is MNHEY and CDR2 SMNVEV (reference sequence). Trimming stripped 1 base from V and 0 bases from J, with 9 bases between.

V usage is TRBV20-1 and J usage is TRBJ2-5; 7 bases align to TRBD2. V trimming: 2 bases; J trimming: 0 bases; junction bases outside the gene matches: 6. The CDR3 consists of 15 residues. The germline CDR1 and CDR2 sequences are DFQATT and SNEGSKA (reference sequence). This chain's CDR3 is CSARYPGTNQETQYF. In DNA form, the CDR3 reads TGCAGTGCTAGATACCCGGGGACTAACCAAGAGACCCAGTACTTC.

The chain has TRBV28 and TRBJ1-4; D possibly corresponds to TRBD1 (5 bases). Germline V lookup: CDR1 MDHEN, CDR2 SYDVKM. The CDR3 sequence is 14 residues long. V lost 4 bases, J lost 4 bases, and 10 bases lay in between. The CDR3 is CASSSRGNNEKLFF. CDR3 DNA: TGTGCCAGCAGTTCCCGGGGGAATAATGAAAAACTGTTTTTT.

This clonotype was seen a handful of times. This chain connects TRBV7-2 to TRBJ2-1, with D possibly being TRBD1 (5 bases). The CDR3 has 15 residues. Germline V gives CDR1 SGHTA, CDR2 FQGNSA. V gave up 5 bases and J gave up 8 bases, with 19 bases separating them. As DNA, the CDR3 is TGTGCCAGCAGCACCCAGCCAGGGCAAGTCTATGAGCAGTTCTTC. Its translation is CASSTQPGQVYEQFF.

This clonotype was seen a handful of times. The chain recombines TRBV12-3 or TRBV12-4 with TRBJ1-6, with D unresolved. V lost 0 bases to trimming and J lost 13 bases, with 4 bases between them. The CDR3 has 11 residues. The DNA of the CDR3 is TGTGCCAGCAGTTTAGCGGGGCCCCTCCACTTT. It translates to CASSLAGPLHF.

The rearrangement joins TRBV20-1 to TRBJ2-7; 8 bases line up with TRBD2. This CDR3 has 13 amino acids. J lost 9 bases, V lost 6 bases, and 13 bases had no gene match. Germline CDR1 and CDR2: DFQATT and SNEGSKA (reference sequence). CDR3 protein: CSAPGREGRAQYF. CDR3 DNA sequence: TGCAGTGCCCCAGGACGGGAGGGCCGCGCGCAGTACTTC.

In its sample, this clonotype was seen a few times. The genes are TRBV27 and TRBJ2-5, with 14 bases that match TRBD2. Looked up from germline, CDR1 is MNHEY and CDR2 is SMNVEV (reference sequence). CDR3 length: 17 residues. Losses at the gene ends were 4 bases for V and 6 bases for J; bases not matched to a gene: 10. Written as DNA, the CDR3 is TGTGCCAGCAGTTCCCACATGGGACTAGCGGGGGTGCAGACCCAGTACTTC. Its protein product is CASSSHMGLAGVQTQYF.

This clonotype was seen at least ten times. The chain combines TRBV3-1 with TRBJ2-3, with D perhaps TRBD2 (5 bases). The germline V and J ends were trimmed by 4 bases and 6 bases, with 5 bases remaining between them. The CDR3 runs 11 residues. Germline-derived CDR1 and CDR2 are LGHDT and YNNKEL (reference sequence). The CDR3: CASSRGDTQYF. In DNA, the CDR3 is TGTGCCAGCAGCCGAGGGGATACGCAGTATTTT.

This clonotype showed up just a few times. The V call is TRBV12-3 or TRBV12-4, the J call TRBJ1-1; tentative D call: TRBD1 (6 bases). The CDR3 is made up of 15 amino acids. Trimming cost V 5 bases and J 5 bases, with 18 bases left between them. The CDR3 loop is CASSRGGGGGTEAFF. The CDR3 nucleotides read TGTGCCAGCAGTAGGGGGGGAGGGGGAGGGACTGAAGCTTTCTTT.

This clonotype occurred many times. V usage is TRBV28 and J usage is TRBJ1-2; D is uncertain. The germline gives CDR1 MDHEN, CDR2 SYDVKM. Trimming shortened V by 6 bases and J by 1 base, and 6 bases separated the two germline ends. The CDR3 has 12 amino acids. Here the CDR3 DNA reads TGTGCCAGCAGGCTCCGTAACTATGGCTACACCTTC. This codes for CASRLRNYGYTF.

J is TRBJ2-4 and V is TRBV29-1, with TRBD2 as a possible D gene (6 bases). Trimming shortened V by 6 bases and J by 4 bases, and 19 bases separated the two germline ends. The CDR3 is 15 residues long. Germline assignment: CDR1 SQVTM and CDR2 ANQGSEA. The CDR3 bases are TGCAGCGTGGGGGTCGGGGCGGGGTCAAAAAACATTCAGTACTTC. Protein product: CSVGVGAGSKNIQYF.

J is TRBJ2-3 and V is TRBV12-3 or TRBV12-4; D is possibly TRBD1 (5 bases). The V end lost 3 bases, the J end lost 0 bases, and 10 bases lay between the germline ends. There are 15 residues in the CDR3. CDR3 DNA: TGTGCCAGCAGTTTTTCGCAGGGAAGCACAGATACGCAGTATTTT. Protein: CASSFSQGSTDTQYF.

This clonotype was picked up a small number of times. This chain uses TRBV12-3 or TRBV12-4 with TRBJ2-2, with 8 bases fitting TRBD1. Trimming at V came to 5 bases and at J to 0 bases, leaving 2 bases not matched to a gene. This CDR3 contains 15 residues. CDR3 DNA: TGTGCCAGCAGTCGGGACAGGACGAACACCGGGGAGCTGTTTTTT. Translation: CASSRDRTNTGELFF.

This rearrangement joins TRBV4-3 to TRBJ2-5; TRBD2 agrees at 7 bases. The trim removed 0 bases at V and 8 bases at J, leaving 9 bases unmatched. Per the germline V gene, CDR1 is LGHNA and CDR2 is YSLEER. The CDR3 loop spans 15 amino acids. Here the CDR3 DNA reads TGCGCCAGCAGCCAAGAAGCCGGGAGGATGGATACCCAGTACTTC. Its translation is CASSQEAGRMDTQYF.

This clonotype was observed many times. The chain recombines TRBV11-1 with TRBJ2-2, with D possibly being TRBD1 or TRBD2 (5 bases each). V lost 8 bases and J 0 bases, leaving 22 bases between the germline ends. Per the germline V gene, CDR1 is SGHAT and CDR2 is FQDESV (reference sequence). The CDR3 extends over 18 amino acids. The DNA for the CDR3 is TGTGCCAGCCTACGGGGAGAGTTCGGACACCCGAACACCGGGGAGCTGTTTTTT. Its translation is CASLRGEFGHPNTGELFF.

The genes are TRBV6-4 and TRBJ2-7; D remains unclear. This CDR3 is built from 16 residues. V was clipped by 4 bases and J by 7 bases, with 23 bases between them. Looked up from germline, CDR1 is MRHNA and CDR2 is SNTAGT. This chain's CDR3 is CASSGLPTAAVREQYF. The CDR3 bases are TGTGCCAGCAGTGGCCTGCCCACCGCGGCTGTTAGAGAGCAGTACTTC.

This clonotype came up a few times. DNA for the CDR3: TGTGCCAGCAGCCAAGACCCTCGCCCGGACTCTTACGAGCAGTACTTC. Amino acids: CASSQDPRPDSYEQYF. The chain employs TRBV4-2 and TRBJ2-7; D is perhaps TRBD2 (5 bases). CDR3 length: 16 amino acids. CDR1 is LGHNA and CDR2 is YNFKEQ in the germline V gene. V was clipped by 0 bases and J by 4 bases, with 16 bases between them.

This clonotype was picked up a small number of times. As DNA, the CDR3 is TGTGCCAGCACCCTCGCCCGAAATGCCAACGACTATGGCTACACCTTC. Its translation is CASTLARNANDYGYTF. This sequence joins TRBV6-1 and TRBJ1-2; D ambiguous. The germline CDR1 and CDR2 sequences are MNHNS and SASEGT. The CDR3 covers 16 residues. The V and J ends lost 7 bases and 3 bases respectively, with 21 bases between them.

This clonotype has at least ten counts. In DNA form, the CDR3 reads TGTGCCAGCAGCTTATCCCCACAGGGTTACGGGGCCAACGTCCTGACTTTC. Its protein product is CASSLSPQGYGANVLTF. V gene TRBV11-2 combines with J gene TRBJ2-6, with a tentative D call TRBD1 (6 bases). The ends were cut back, 2 bases at V and 4 bases at J, with 15 bases in the middle. The CDR3 runs 17 residues. Germline CDR1 is SGHAT and CDR2 is FQNNGV.

The chain is built from TRBV7-2 and TRBJ2-7; TRBD1 matches at 9 bases. The CDR3 spans 14 residues. J gave up 7 bases and V 3 bases, and 7 bases lay outside the gene matches. Germline V lookup: CDR1 SGHTA, CDR2 FQGNSA. CDR3 residues: CASSFHRGLGEQYF. The CDR3 DNA sequence: TGTGCCAGCAGCTTTCACAGGGGGCTGGGTGAGCAGTACTTC.

This clonotype was picked up many times. The rearrangement joins TRBV4-3 to TRBJ2-7; D remains unclear. Trimming pared 0 bases from V and 1 base from J, leaving 10 bases between. Germline V gene data show CDR1 as LGHNA and CDR2 as YSLEER. The length of the CDR3 is 15 residues. The chain's CDR3 is CASSQDRVPSYEQYF. The CDR3 DNA is TGCGCCAGCAGCCAAGACAGAGTCCCTTCCTACGAGCAGTACTTC.